These 5 T cell receptor beta chains originate from one sample sequenced in a study of blood T cell repertoires in COVID-19. Only in-frame clones appear in the TCRdb table, and some are missing; sequencing was by immunoSEQ multiplex PCR. The table includes some 160,000 clones, approximately 80% detected once. Sequencing was performed on peripheral blood. These receptors originate from a woman over 75 with acute or convalescent COVID-19.

The V and J genes are TRBV5-4 and TRBJ2-3; D uncertain. V gave up 4 bases and J gave up 6 bases, with 9 bases separating them. The CDR3 is 12 amino acids. Germline CDR1 SGHNT, CDR2 YYREEE (reference sequence). CDR3 protein: CASSTPRDTQYF. Here the CDR3 DNA reads TGTGCCAGCAGCACCCCGAGGGATACGCAGTATTTT.

V gene TRBV10-2 combines with J gene TRBJ2-5; TRBD2 matches 10 bases. V trimming: 6 bases; J trimming: 3 bases; junction bases outside the gene matches: 1. CDR3 size: 13 residues. Germline CDR1 WSHSY, CDR2 SAAADI. This CDR3 is CASRLAGEETQYF. CDR3 coding DNA: TGCGCCAGCAGGCTAGCGGGGGAAGAGACCCAGTACTTC.

This clone was observed a single time. This chain uses TRBV28 with TRBJ1-4; 8 nucleotides agree with TRBD1. The V gene's germline CDR1 is MDHEN and CDR2 SYDVKM. This CDR3 is built from 15 residues. V was pared by 2 bases and J by 5 bases, with 4 bases of the junction left unmatched. The CDR3 nucleotides are TGTGCCAGCAGTTTACGGGACAGGAAAAATGAAAAACTGTTTTTT. Its protein is CASSLRDRKNEKLFF.

The rearrangement uses TRBV5-5 and TRBJ2-5; 7 nucleotides line up with TRBD2. Trimming at V came to 1 base and at J to 4 bases, leaving 4 bases not matched to a gene. Looked up from germline, CDR1 is SGHKS and CDR2 is YYEKEE (reference sequence). The CDR3 loop spans 14 amino acids. The CDR3 bases are TGTGCCAGCAGCTTGACCGGGACTACAGAGACCCAGTACTTC. Amino acids: CASSLTGTTETQYF.

This sequence joins TRBV5-1 and TRBJ2-1; 8 nucleotides line up with TRBD2. Germline CDR1 and CDR2: SGHRS and YFSETQ. The CDR3 length is 16 residues. V trimming: 1 base; J trimming: 6 bases; junction bases outside the gene matches: 9. The CDR3: CASSLRPPGGGNEQFF. Written as DNA, the CDR3 is TGCGCCAGCAGCTTGAGGCCTCCCGGGGGGGGCAATGAGCAGTTCTTC.